The rows below give T cell receptor beta chains drawn from one sample of a study of blood T cell repertoires in COVID-19. The method was immunoSEQ multiplex PCR; TCRdb's version includes in-frame clones alone and lacks a portion of them. There are more than 150,000 clones in the sample; more than 70% occur only once, and approximately 3% lies in the top ten. Sequencing input: peripheral blood. These receptors all come from a woman aged 80 or over with active or convalescent COVID-19. Both conserved end residues are part of each CDR3. A D gene is named only where the DNA matches it firmly. Part of the rows lack a size; the others show once, few, many or a class for expanded clones.

D gene,V gene,clone size,J gene,CDR3 protein,CDR3 DNA
-,TRBV11-2,-,TRBJ1-2,CASSPGGRGNGYTF,TGTGCCAGCAGCCCGGGGGGGAGGGGTAATGGCTACACCTTC
-,TRBV6-2/TRBV6-3,-,TRBJ1-1,CASSLQMSTEAFF,TGTGCCAGCAGTTTACAGATGAGCACTGAAGCTTTCTTT
TRBD1,TRBV27,once,TRBJ2-1,CASSWGTGIEQFF,TGTGCCAGCAGTTGGGGGACAGGGATCGAGCAGTTCTTC
-,TRBV3-1/TRBV3-2,-,TRBJ1-3,CASSPGNTIYF,TGTGCCAGCAGCCCAGGAAACACCATATATTTT
TRBD1,TRBV5-6,-,TRBJ1-6,CASSSGTGGSPLHF,TGTGCCAGCAGCTCCGGGACAGGGGGATCACCCCTCCACTTT
TRBD1,TRBV2,-,TRBJ1-5,CASSERQGGSNQPQHF,TGTGCCAGCAGTGAACGACAGGGGGGTAGCAATCAGCCCCAGCATTTT
TRBD1,TRBV10-3,-,TRBJ1-6,CAISEGQVGSPLHF,TGTGCCATCAGTGAGGGACAGGTCGGGTCACCCCTCCACTTT
-,TRBV3-1/TRBV3-2,-,TRBJ1-6,CASSLAGPHSPLHF,TGTGCCAGCAGCCTGGCGGGACCCCATTCACCCCTCCACTTT
TRBD2,TRBV5-1,-,TRBJ2-1,CASSLMRRGDNEQFF,TGCGCCAGCAGCTTGATGAGGCGGGGGGACAATGAGCAGTTCTTC
TRBD1,TRBV28,-,TRBJ1-2,CASSLDRDRFHYGYTF,TGTGCCAGCAGTTTGGACCGGGACAGGTTTCACTATGGCTACACCTTC
TRBD2,TRBV24-1,-,TRBJ2-1,CATRTGTSLTNEQFF,TGTGCCACCAGGACCGGGACTAGCTTAACCAACGAGCAGTTCTTC
TRBD1,TRBV4-1,-,TRBJ1-2,CASSNRGQGYGYTF,TGCGCCAGCAGCAACAGGGGGCAGGGCTATGGCTACACCTTC
-,TRBV7-9,-,TRBJ1-2,CASSLSESGGFGYTF,TGTGCCAGCAGCTTATCGGAATCCGGGGGATTTGGCTACACCTTC
-,TRBV29-1,few,TRBJ2-2,CSVGARANTGELFF,TGCAGCGTTGGTGCACGCGCGAACACCGGGGAGCTGTTTTTT
TRBD1,TRBV7-6,-,TRBJ1-5,CASSLGQGVSNQPQHF,TGTGCCAGCAGCTTAGGACAGGGGGTTTCCAATCAGCCCCAGCATTTT
TRBD1,TRBV6-5,-,TRBJ1-2,CASQGTEPYGYTF,TGTGCCAGCCAGGGGACAGAGCCCTATGGCTACACCTTC
TRBD1,TRBV19,-,TRBJ1-5,CASSISQGNSQPQHF,TGTGCCAGTAGTATTTCACAGGGGAACAGTCAGCCCCAGCATTTT
-,TRBV30,once,TRBJ1-3,CAWSVSRQTFSGNTIYF,TGTGCCTGGAGTGTATCGAGACAGACGTTCTCTGGAAACACCATATATTTT
TRBD1,TRBV19,-,TRBJ1-2,CASSGQADYGYTF,TGTGCCAGTAGTGGACAGGCGGATTATGGCTACACCTTC
-,TRBV2,-,TRBJ1-5,CASRGRGDQPQHF,TGTGCCAGCAGGGGTCGGGGGGATCAGCCCCAGCATTTT
TRBD2,TRBV4-3,-,TRBJ2-3,CASSQASGGARDTQYF,TGCGCCAGCAGCCAAGCGAGCGGGGGGGCAAGAGATACGCAGTATTTT
TRBD2,TRBV5-4,-,TRBJ2-1,CASSLSRGSNNEQFF,TGTGCCAGCAGCTTGTCGCGGGGGAGTAACAATGAGCAGTTCTTC
TRBD2,TRBV11-3,-,TRBJ2-1,CASTSLRGGAGYNEQFF,TGTGCCAGCACCTCACTCCGCGGGGGGGCCGGGTACAATGAGCAGTTCTTC
-,TRBV7-4,-,TRBJ1-2,CASSLIGTPKRDYGYTF,TGTGCCAGCAGCTTAATAGGGACTCCCAAGCGGGACTATGGCTACACCTTC
TRBD1,TRBV6-5,-,TRBJ1-2,CAGQVRGANYGYTF,TGTGCGGGACAGGTTCGGGGGGCTAACTATGGCTACACCTTC
TRBD2,TRBV28,few,TRBJ2-3,CASSLASGGAEDTQYF,TGTGCCAGCAGTTTGGCTAGCGGGGGGGCTGAAGATACGCAGTATTTT
-,TRBV19,-,TRBJ1-2,CASHKEYGYTF,TGTGCCAGCCATAAAGAGTATGGCTACACCTTC
-,TRBV5-4,-,TRBJ1-5,CASSLGGGSVSNQPQHF,TGTGCCAGCAGCTTGGGGGGAGGCAGCGTAAGCAATCAGCCCCAGCATTTT